This TCR beta chain is from a study of blood T cells in healthy people across ages. Overall study results and limits: With naive T cell percentage, TCR beta diversity showed a strong correlation.

The second PCR ran 7 to 11 cycles with a sample-barcoded 5' primer and J-beta primers. The template-switch adaptor, which had 12 random nucleotides, put a tag on each cDNA molecule. TCRdb independently ran MiXCR on the 5' RACE reads; one entry per CDR3 protein. The sample records about 590,000 distinct CDR3 sequences, roughly 31% being singletons. Isolation per sample recovered at least 7 million PBMCs. Regarding this clonotype: Its antigen is unknown. The junction departs from germline at one end; a sequencing error may be responsible.

The clonotype originates from a woman aged 80 or over in good health. Material for sequencing was blood.

CDR3 in amino acids: CTSIDRGLIKPQHF. CDR3 bases: TGTACCAGCATAGACAGGGGGCTCATCAAGCCCCAGCATTTT. This chain joins TRBV6-1 and TRBJ1-5, with 10 bases aligning to TRBD1. CDR1 is MNHNS and CDR2 is SASEGT in the germline V gene. The CDR3 has 14 amino acids.